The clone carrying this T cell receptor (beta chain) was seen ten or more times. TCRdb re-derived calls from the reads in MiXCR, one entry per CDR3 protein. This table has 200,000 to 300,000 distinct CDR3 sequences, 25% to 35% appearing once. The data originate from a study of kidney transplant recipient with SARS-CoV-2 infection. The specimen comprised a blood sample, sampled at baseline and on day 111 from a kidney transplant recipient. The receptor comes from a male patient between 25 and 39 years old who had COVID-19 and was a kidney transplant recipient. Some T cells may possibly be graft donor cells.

CDR3 amino acids: CSATSGGANYGYTF. In nucleotides, the CDR3 is TGCAGTGCAACCTCAGGTGGAGCTAACTATGGCTACACCTTC. This rearrangement joins TRBV20-1 to TRBJ1-2; no reliable D call. Between the trimmed V and J ends, which lost 6 bases and 0 bases, there was a span of 14 bases. The length of the CDR3 is 14 residues. Germline CDR1 and CDR2: DFQATT and SNEGSKA (reference sequence).